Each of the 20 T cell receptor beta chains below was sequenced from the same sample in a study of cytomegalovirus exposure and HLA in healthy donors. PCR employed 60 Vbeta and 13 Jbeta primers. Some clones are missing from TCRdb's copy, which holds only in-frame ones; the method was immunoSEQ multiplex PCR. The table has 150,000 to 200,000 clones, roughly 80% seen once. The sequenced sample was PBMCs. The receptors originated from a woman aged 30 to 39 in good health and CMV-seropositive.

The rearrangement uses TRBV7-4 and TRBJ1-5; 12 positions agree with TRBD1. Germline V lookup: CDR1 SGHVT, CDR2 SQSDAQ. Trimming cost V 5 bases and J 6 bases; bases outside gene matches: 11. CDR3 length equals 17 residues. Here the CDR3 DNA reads TGTGCCAGCAGCCCCGAAGGGGGGACAGGGGGCCGTCAGCCCCAGCATTTT. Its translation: CASSPEGGTGGRQPQHF.

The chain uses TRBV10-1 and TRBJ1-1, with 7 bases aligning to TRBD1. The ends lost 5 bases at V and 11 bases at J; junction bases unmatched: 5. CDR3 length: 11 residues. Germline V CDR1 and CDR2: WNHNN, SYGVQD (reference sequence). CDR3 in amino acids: CASSPGGRAFF. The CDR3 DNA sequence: TGCGCCAGCAGTCCAGGGGGTAGGGCTTTCTTT.

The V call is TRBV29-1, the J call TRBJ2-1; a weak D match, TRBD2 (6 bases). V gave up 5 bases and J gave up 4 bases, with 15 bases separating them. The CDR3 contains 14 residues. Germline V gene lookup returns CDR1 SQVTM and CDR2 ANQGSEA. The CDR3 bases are TGCAGCGTTCGATCCGGGACTTCGTACAATGAGCAGTTCTTC. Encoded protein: CSVRSGTSYNEQFF.

CDR3 sequence reads: CASSHLLGTGGNTIYF. In DNA, the CDR3 is TGCGCCAGCAGCCACCTACTCGGGACAGGGGGAAACACCATATATTTT. The rearrangement links TRBV4-1 to TRBJ1-3; 9 bases fit TRBD1. In germline, CDR1 is MGHRA, CDR2 YSYEKL. The CDR3 runs to 16 residues. V lost 3 bases, J lost 4 bases, and 7 bases stayed unmatched.

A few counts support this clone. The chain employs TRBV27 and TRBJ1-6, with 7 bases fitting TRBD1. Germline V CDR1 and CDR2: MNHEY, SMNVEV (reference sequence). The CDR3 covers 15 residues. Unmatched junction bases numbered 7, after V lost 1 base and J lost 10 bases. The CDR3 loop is CASSLFEQGTSPLHF. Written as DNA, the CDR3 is TGTGCCAGCAGTTTATTCGAACAGGGGACGTCACCCCTCCACTTT.

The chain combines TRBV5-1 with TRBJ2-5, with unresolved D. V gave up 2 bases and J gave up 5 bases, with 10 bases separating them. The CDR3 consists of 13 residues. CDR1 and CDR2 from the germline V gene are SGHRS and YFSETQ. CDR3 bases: TGCGCCAGCAGCTTAGTTAGCCCCGAGACCCAGTACTTC. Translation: CASSLVSPETQYF.

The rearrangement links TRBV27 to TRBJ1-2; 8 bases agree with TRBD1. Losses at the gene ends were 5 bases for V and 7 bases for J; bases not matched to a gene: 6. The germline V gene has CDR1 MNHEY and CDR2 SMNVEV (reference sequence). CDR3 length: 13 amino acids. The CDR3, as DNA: TGTGCCAGCAGTCTATACAGGGGGTCTGGCTACACCTTC. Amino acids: CASSLYRGSGYTF.

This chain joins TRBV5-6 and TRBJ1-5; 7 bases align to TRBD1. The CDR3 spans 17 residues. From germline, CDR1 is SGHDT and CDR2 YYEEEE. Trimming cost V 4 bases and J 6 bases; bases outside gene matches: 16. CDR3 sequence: CASSTTSERGRGQPQHF. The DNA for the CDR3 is TGTGCCAGCAGCACCACATCCGAGAGGGGGCGAGGTCAGCCCCAGCATTTT.

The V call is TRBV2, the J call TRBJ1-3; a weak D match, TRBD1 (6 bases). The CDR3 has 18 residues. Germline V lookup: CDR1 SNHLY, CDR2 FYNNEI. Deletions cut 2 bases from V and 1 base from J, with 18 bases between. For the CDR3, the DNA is TGTGCCAGCAGTGAATGGGGGCCGGGACCCATTTCTGGAAACACCATATATTTT. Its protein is CASSEWGPGPISGNTIYF.

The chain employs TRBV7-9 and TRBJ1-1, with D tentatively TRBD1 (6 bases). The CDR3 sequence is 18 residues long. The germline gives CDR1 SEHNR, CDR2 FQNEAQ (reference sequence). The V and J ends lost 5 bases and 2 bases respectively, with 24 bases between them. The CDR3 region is CASSHPGGGKGSNTEAFF. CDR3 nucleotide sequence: TGTGCCAGCAGCCACCCTGGGGGGGGCAAAGGGTCCAACACTGAAGCTTTCTTT.

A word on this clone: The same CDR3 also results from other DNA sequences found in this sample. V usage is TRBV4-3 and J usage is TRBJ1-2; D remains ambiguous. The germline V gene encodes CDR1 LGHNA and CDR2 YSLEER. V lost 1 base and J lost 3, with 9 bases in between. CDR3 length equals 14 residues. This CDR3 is CASSQGYRDYGYTF. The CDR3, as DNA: TGCGCCAGCAGCCAAGGCTACAGAGACTATGGCTACACCTTC.

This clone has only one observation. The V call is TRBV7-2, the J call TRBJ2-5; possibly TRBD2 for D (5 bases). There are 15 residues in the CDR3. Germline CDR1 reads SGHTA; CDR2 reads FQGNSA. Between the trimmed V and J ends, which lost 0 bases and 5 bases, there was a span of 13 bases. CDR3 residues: CASSLAGRVVETQYF. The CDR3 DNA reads TGTGCCAGCAGCTTAGCTGGGAGAGTGGTGGAGACCCAGTACTTC.

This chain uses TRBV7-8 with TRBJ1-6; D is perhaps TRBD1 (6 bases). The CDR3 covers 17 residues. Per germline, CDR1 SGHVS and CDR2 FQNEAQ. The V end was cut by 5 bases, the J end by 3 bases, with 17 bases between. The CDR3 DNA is TGTGCCAGCAGCCCAAGGGCAGGGGCCGGCTATAATTCACCCCTCCACTTT. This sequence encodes CASSPRAGAGYNSPLHF.

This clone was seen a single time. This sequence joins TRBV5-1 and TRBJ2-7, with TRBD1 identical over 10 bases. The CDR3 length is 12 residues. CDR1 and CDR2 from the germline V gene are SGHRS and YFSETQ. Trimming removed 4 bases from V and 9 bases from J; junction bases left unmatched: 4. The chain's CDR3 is CASSVTGGGQYF. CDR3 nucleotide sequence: TGCGCCAGCAGCGTGACAGGGGGCGGGCAGTACTTC.

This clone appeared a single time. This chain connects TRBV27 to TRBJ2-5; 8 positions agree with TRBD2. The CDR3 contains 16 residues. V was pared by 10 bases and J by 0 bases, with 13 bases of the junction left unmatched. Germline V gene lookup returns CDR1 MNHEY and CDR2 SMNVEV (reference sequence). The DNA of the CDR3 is TGTGCCACATCCCCCTATAGCGGGGTGTACCAAGAGACCCAGTACTTC. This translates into CATSPYSGVYQETQYF.

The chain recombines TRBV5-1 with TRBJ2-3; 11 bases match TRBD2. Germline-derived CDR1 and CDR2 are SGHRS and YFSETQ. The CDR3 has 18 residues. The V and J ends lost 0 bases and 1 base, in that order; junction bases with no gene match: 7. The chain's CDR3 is CASSLGPVTSGGTDTQYF. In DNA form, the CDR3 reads TGCGCCAGCAGCTTGGGGCCGGTGACTAGCGGGGGCACAGATACGCAGTATTTT.

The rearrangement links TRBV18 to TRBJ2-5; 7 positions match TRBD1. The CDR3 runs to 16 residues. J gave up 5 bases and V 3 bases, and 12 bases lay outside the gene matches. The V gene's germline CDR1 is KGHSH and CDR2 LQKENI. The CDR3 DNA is TGTGCCAGCTCACCGACAGGGCCGACCACTTGGGAGACCCAGTACTTC. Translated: CASSPTGPTTWETQYF.

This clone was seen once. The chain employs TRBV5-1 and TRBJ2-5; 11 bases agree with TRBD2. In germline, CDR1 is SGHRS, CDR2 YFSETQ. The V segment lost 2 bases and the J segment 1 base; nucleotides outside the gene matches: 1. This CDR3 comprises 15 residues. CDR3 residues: CASSFGTSGQETQYF. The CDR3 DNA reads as TGCGCCAGCAGCTTTGGGACTAGCGGCCAAGAGACCCAGTACTTC.

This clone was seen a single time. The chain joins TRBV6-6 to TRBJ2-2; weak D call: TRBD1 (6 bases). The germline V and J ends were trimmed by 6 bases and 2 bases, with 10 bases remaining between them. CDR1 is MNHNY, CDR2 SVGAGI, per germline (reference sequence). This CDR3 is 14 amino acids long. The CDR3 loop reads CASRRTVNTGELFF. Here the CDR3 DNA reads TGTGCCAGCAGGCGGACAGTTAACACCGGGGAGCTGTTTTTT.

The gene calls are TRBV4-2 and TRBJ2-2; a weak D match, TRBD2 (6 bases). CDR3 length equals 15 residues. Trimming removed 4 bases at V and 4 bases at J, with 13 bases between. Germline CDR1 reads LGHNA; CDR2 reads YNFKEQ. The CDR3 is CASSPGTHVTGELFF. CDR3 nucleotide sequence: TGTGCCAGCAGCCCCGGGACTCACGTCACCGGGGAGCTGTTTTTT.